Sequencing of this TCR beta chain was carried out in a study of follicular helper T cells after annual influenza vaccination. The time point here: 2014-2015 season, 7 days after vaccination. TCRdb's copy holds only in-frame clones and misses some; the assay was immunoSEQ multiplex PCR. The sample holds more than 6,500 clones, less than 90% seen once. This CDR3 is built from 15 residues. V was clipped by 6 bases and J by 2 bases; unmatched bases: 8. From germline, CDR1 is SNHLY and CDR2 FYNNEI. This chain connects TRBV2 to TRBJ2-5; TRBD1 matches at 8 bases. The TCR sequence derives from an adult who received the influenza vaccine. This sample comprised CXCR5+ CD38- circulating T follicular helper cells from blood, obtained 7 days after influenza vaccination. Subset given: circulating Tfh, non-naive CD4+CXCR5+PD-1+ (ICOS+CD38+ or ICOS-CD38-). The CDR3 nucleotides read TGTGCCAGCAGATTGACAGGGGTGAAGCAAGAGACCCAGTACTTC. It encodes CASRLTGVKQETQYF.